These 32 T cell receptor beta chains share one sample of origin, sequenced in a study of T cell clonality in common variable immunodeficiency. General study points: Fewer deletions and N-nucleotide insertions were reportedly seen in common variable immunodeficiency TCR beta sequences.

Method: immunoSEQ multiplex PCR; TCRdb's copy keeps in-frame clones and lacks some. The specimen has 25,000 to 30,000 clones, none found just once. The antigens of these receptors remain unknown. The sequenced sample was peripheral blood mononuclear cells. These receptors were obtained from a human donor with common variable immunodeficiency.

This clone has a handful of counts. With the read ending 3 residues before the CDR3 end, the germline J gene is used to fill in that end. V usage is TRBV23-1 and J usage is TRBJ2-7; D may be TRBD1 (5 bases). TRBV23-1 qualifies as an ORF whose function is uncertain. The CDR3 runs 15 residues. The V gene lost 0 bases and the J gene lost 5 bases, with 14 bases spanning the gap. The covered CDR3 bases are TGCGCCAGCAGTCAATCGGGGCTGCTTCTGAACGAG. It translates to CASSQSGLLLNE. The whole CDR3 region reads CASSQSGLLLNEQYF.

The table lists this clone with a few counts. With the read ending 3 residues before the CDR3 end, the germline J gene is used to fill in that end. The V call is TRBV19, the J call TRBJ2-7; 7 bases line up with TRBD2. Germline V CDR1 and CDR2: LNHDA, SQIVND (reference sequence). V lost 4 bases to trimming and J lost 5 bases; unmatched junction nucleotides: 17. There are 17 residues in the CDR3. The CDR3 region is CASSTPPIWGGKDEQYF. Incomplete CDR3 DNA: TGTGCCAGTAGTACACCCCCGATATGGGGGGGGAAGGACGAG.

To note about this clone: Read data end 3 residues before the CDR3 end; the end is taken from the germline J gene. The V call is TRBV7-2, the J call TRBJ1-2; the D gene is possibly TRBD1 (6 bases). Germline values: CDR1 SGHTA, CDR2 FQGNSA. The CDR3 runs to 14 residues. Trimming left V 7 bases short and J 2 bases short, with 14 bases between. Partial CDR3 DNA: TGTGCCAGCAACCCCCAGGGGAACAACTATGGC. Its protein is CASNPQGNNYG. The full CDR3 reads CASNPQGNNYGYTF.

This clone has at least ten counts. The read falls 3 residues short of the CDR3 end, and the missing part is taken from the germline J gene. The rearrangement uses TRBV12-3 or TRBV12-4 and TRBJ2-7, with D tentatively TRBD1 (5 bases). The CDR3 totals 18 residues. V lost 4 bases, J lost 1 base, and 23 bases lay in between. Incomplete CDR3 DNA: TGTGCCAGCAGTTCATACCGGGTCGGACACAAAACTTCCTACGAG. Residues: CASSSYRVGHKTSYE. The complete CDR3 reads CASSSYRVGHKTSYEQYF.

Comment on this clone: The read is 3 residues too short to cover the CDR3 end, so that end is filled in from the germline J gene. The same CDR3 can be traced to other DNA sequences in this sample. The J gene is TRBJ1-4, the V gene TRBV7-2, with 7 bases fitting TRBD1. Germline CDR1 and CDR2: SGHTA and FQGNSA. CDR3 length: 15 residues. Unmatched junction bases numbered 4, after V lost 1 base and J lost 5 bases. Here the CDR3 reads CASSLGTGENEKLFF. CDR3 DNA, as far as it was read: TGTGCCAGCAGCTTAGGGACAGGAGAAAATGAAAAA.

This clone was counted only a few times. The read stops 3 residues short of the end of the CDR3; the missing end is completed from the germline J gene. The chain has TRBV5-6 and TRBJ2-7, with 9 bases that match TRBD1. Germline V gene sequence: CDR1 SGHDT, CDR2 YYEEEE. This CDR3 is built from 14 residues. V gave up 4 bases and J gave up 6 bases; unmatched junction bases: 8. The CDR3 is CASSPGTGRSEQYF. The covered CDR3 bases are TGTGCCAGCAGCCCCGGGACAGGGAGAAGCGAG.

This clone showed up many times. Read sequence stops 3 residues before the CDR3 end, and the germline J gene provides the missing end. This sequence joins TRBV29-1 and TRBJ2-3, with D perhaps matching TRBD1 or TRBD2 (5 bases each). The CDR3 extends over 14 amino acids. The germline V and J ends were trimmed by 7 bases and 0 bases, with 14 bases remaining between them. Germline assignment: CDR1 SQVTM and CDR2 ANQGSEA. This chain's CDR3 is CSADSDYSTDTQYF. The sequenced CDR3 bases are TGCAGCGCTGACAGTGACTATAGCACAGATACG.

The sample holds many counts of this clone. The missing CDR3 end, 3 residues past where the read stops, is filled in from the germline J gene. J is TRBJ1-4 and V is TRBV18; D is possibly TRBD1 (5 bases). From germline, CDR1 is KGHSH and CDR2 LQKENI. V shed 3 bases and J shed 4 bases, with 15 bases lying between them. The CDR3 totals 16 residues. The covered CDR3 bases are TGTGCCAGCTCACCGGGAGTCGGCAGGGATAATGAAAAA. Translated, it gives CASSPGVGRDNEK. The CDR3 as a whole reads CASSPGVGRDNEKLFF.

On this clone itself: Read coverage stops 3 residues before the CDR3 terminus; the germline J gene supplies the remainder. The chain carries TRBV20-1 and TRBJ2-5; D is uncertain. The CDR3 totals 12 residues. Trimming removed 0 bases at V and 2 bases at J, with 4 bases between. Germline V gene data show CDR1 as DFQATT and CDR2 as SNEGSKA (reference sequence). This chain's CDR3 is CSARDGQETQYF. The CDR3 bases that were read are TGCAGTGCTAGAGACGGTCAAGAGACC.

Comments on this clone: The read stops 3 residues short of the end of the CDR3; the missing end is completed from the germline J gene. The chain uses TRBV6-4 and TRBJ1-6; 9 nucleotides align to TRBD1. The V gene's germline CDR1 is MRHNA and CDR2 SNTAGT. The CDR3 has 14 residues. Trimming removed 4 bases from V and 7 bases from J; junction bases left unmatched: 2. The DNA read from the CDR3 is TGTGCCAGCAGTGCCACAGGGGGCAATTCACCC. Protein product: CASSATGGNSP. In full, the CDR3 reads CASSATGGNSPLHF.

Note on this clone: The read halts 3 residues ahead of the CDR3 end, with the missing end drawn from the germline J gene. J is TRBJ2-3 and V is TRBV7-3, with a weak D call TRBD1 (5 bases). CDR1 SGHTA and CDR2 FQGTGA come from the germline V gene. The CDR3 has 14 amino acids. V lost 8 bases, J lost 1 base, and 13 bases lay in between. The chain's CDR3 is CASARTSGTDTQYF. CDR3 bases read: TGTGCCAGCGCCCGGACATCTGGCACAGATACG.

Worth noting for this clone: The CDR3 goes on 3 residues after the read ends, and that part is filled in from the germline J gene. The gene calls are TRBV5-1 and TRBJ2-5, with a possible D match to TRBD1 (6 bases). Trimming took off 4 bases at V and 5 bases at J, with 18 bases between the two ends. CDR1 and CDR2 from the germline V gene are SGHRS and YFSETQ. The CDR3 has 15 amino acids. The covered CDR3 bases are TGCGCCAGCAGCCGAGGACGTACAGGGTCCGAGACC. Protein sequence: CASSRGRTGSET. The whole CDR3 protein is CASSRGRTGSETQYF.

This clone was counted only a few times. The CDR3 end lies 3 residues beyond the end of the read and is filled in from the germline J gene. The chain links TRBV7-8 to TRBJ2-7; a possible D gene is TRBD1 (6 bases). Deletions cut 5 bases from V and 4 bases from J, with 12 bases between. Germline lookup yields CDR1 SGHVS and CDR2 FQNEAQ. CDR3 size: 13 residues. The part of the CDR3 DNA that was read is TGTGCCAGCAGCGTGGGGGCTCCTTACGAG. Translated, it gives CASSVGAPYE. In full, the CDR3 is CASSVGAPYEQYF.

This clone was counted ten times or more. The CDR3 is cut off 3 residues early in the read; its end comes from the germline J gene. The chain couples TRBV7-3 to TRBJ2-2; perhaps TRBD2 as D (7 bases). This CDR3 has 15 amino acids. Per germline, CDR1 SGHTA and CDR2 FQGTGA. Trimming shortened V by 5 bases and J by 7 bases, and 17 bases separated the two germline ends. The CDR3 bases that were read are TGTGCCAGCAGCCAGAGGGGGGGCCGGTTCGGGGAG. This codes for CASSQRGGRFGE. The full CDR3 protein is CASSQRGGRFGELFF.

This clone was observed a handful of times. The read halts 3 residues ahead of the CDR3 end, with the missing end drawn from the germline J gene. The gene calls are TRBV5-1 and TRBJ2-3; D is undetermined. The V gene's germline CDR1 is SGHRS and CDR2 YFSETQ. The V end was cut by 0 bases, the J end by 0 bases, with 8 bases between. The CDR3 has 15 residues. The DNA read from the CDR3 is TGCGCCAGCAGCTTGGCCGGGTCCAGCACAGATACG. Its translation: CASSLAGSSTDT. In full, the CDR3 is CASSLAGSSTDTQYF.

This clone occurred a few times. Read data end 3 residues before the CDR3 end; the end is taken from the germline J gene. The chain carries TRBV30 and TRBJ1-6; a weak D match, TRBD1 (6 bases). The V and J ends lost 1 base and 7 bases respectively, with 8 bases between them. CDR1 is GTSNPN and CDR2 is SVGIG in the germline V gene (reference sequence). CDR3 size: 13 residues. Incomplete CDR3 DNA: TGTGCCTGGAGTGGGACAGAGAATTCACCC. It specifies CAWSGTENSP. The full-length CDR3 reads as CAWSGTENSPLHF.

This clone was counted between two and nine times. The CDR3 goes on 3 residues after the read ends, and that part is filled in from the germline J gene. V usage is TRBV18 and J usage is TRBJ1-6; D is uncertain. CDR1 and CDR2 (germline): KGHSH, LQKENI. The CDR3 extends over 13 amino acids. V was cut by 4 bases and J by 7 bases, with 8 bases left in between. CDR3 amino acids: CASSLTENSPLHF. The covered CDR3 bases are TGTGCCAGCTCACTTACAGAGAATTCACCC.

Many counts were recorded for this clone. The read falls 3 residues short of the CDR3 end, and the missing part is taken from the germline J gene. This chain connects TRBV5-6 to TRBJ1-2; 7 nucleotides match TRBD1. Germline V gene sequence: CDR1 SGHDT, CDR2 YYEEEE. The CDR3 has 13 amino acids. CDR3 DNA (partial): TGTGCCAGCAGCCCGCGACAGGGCTGGGGC. Translation gives CASSPRQGWG. The complete CDR3 reads CASSPRQGWGYTF.

For this clone: The read halts 3 residues ahead of the CDR3 end, with the missing end drawn from the germline J gene. The rearrangement links TRBV6-2 or TRBV6-3 to TRBJ2-3; 10 bases align to TRBD2. The CDR3 spans 14 residues. CDR1 and CDR2 from the germline V gene are MNHEY and SVGEGT. Trimming at V came to 5 bases and at J to 3 bases, leaving 2 bases not matched to a gene. The sequenced part of the CDR3 DNA is TGTGCCAGCAGTAGGGGACTAGCGACAGATACG. Protein: CASSRGLATDT. Given in full, the CDR3 is CASSRGLATDTQYF.

This clone was detected many times. The CDR3 extends 3 residues past the end of the read, so its final part is completed from the germline J gene. Other nucleotide sequences from this sample produce the same CDR3. The J gene is TRBJ2-5, the V gene TRBV20-1; TRBD2 might be the D (6 bases). V lost 3 bases and J lost 0, with 20 bases in between. The germline V gene encodes CDR1 DFQATT and CDR2 SNEGSKA (reference sequence). CDR3 length equals 17 residues. This CDR3 reads CSASEAGNGGYQETQYF. CDR3 DNA, as far as it was read: TGCAGTGCTAGTGAGGCAGGGAACGGAGGGTACCAAGAGACC.

This clone came up many times. The CDR3 end falls 3 residues outside the read, so it is completed with the germline J gene. The genes are TRBV10-3 and TRBJ2-4; tentatively, D is TRBD2 (7 bases). V gave up 0 bases and J gave up 8 bases, with 14 bases separating them. The CDR3 contains 15 residues. The V gene's germline CDR1 is ENHRY and CDR2 SYGVKD. The CDR3 protein is CAISESAGAGDIQYF. The part of the CDR3 DNA that was read is TGTGCCATCAGTGAGTCTGCAGGGGCGGGGGACATT.

In this sample, this clone turned up a few times. The CDR3 sequence: CASSAQGFLTGELFF. The sequenced CDR3 bases are TGTGCCAGCAGCGCACAGGGGTTTTTGACCGGGGAG. V and J are TRBV2 and TRBJ2-2; 7 bases match TRBD1. The observed sequence ends 3 residues before the CDR3 terminus, with the missing tail filled in from the germline J gene. This CDR3 spans 15 amino acids. Trimming took 6 bases from V and 5 from J; bases not matched to a gene: 9. CDR1 is SNHLY and CDR2 is FYNNEI in the germline V gene.

In the case of this clone: With the read ending 3 residues before the CDR3 end, the germline J gene is used to fill in that end. This chain joins TRBV7-6 and TRBJ1-5; TRBD1 agrees at 8 bases. V lost 4 bases to trimming and J lost 9 bases; unmatched junction nucleotides: 8. Germline V gene lookup returns CDR1 SGHVS and CDR2 FNYEAQ. This CDR3 has 14 amino acids. The CDR3 here is CASSSGTGLRPQHF. The sequenced CDR3 bases are TGTGCCAGCAGCTCCGGGACAGGTCTCCGGCCC.

On this clone: The read terminates 3 residues before the CDR3 end, so the remaining end is supplied by the germline J gene. The chain employs TRBV30 and TRBJ1-4; tentative D call: TRBD1 (6 bases). V lost 6 bases, J lost 5 bases, and 19 bases lay in between. CDR3 size: 15 residues. The V gene's germline CDR1 is GTSNPN and CDR2 SVGIG (reference sequence). The covered CDR3 bases are TGTGCCTGCCCTCCGGACAGCCTATCGAATGAAAAA. Translation: CACPPDSLSNEK. The whole CDR3 sequence reads CACPPDSLSNEKLFF.

This clone was detected ten times or more. The read terminates 3 residues before the CDR3 end, so the remaining end is supplied by the germline J gene. The chain combines TRBV2 with TRBJ2-2; 7 nucleotides line up with TRBD1. The CDR3 is made up of 15 amino acids. Germline-derived CDR1 and CDR2 are SNHLY and FYNNEI. The V and J ends lost 4 bases and 4 bases, in that order; junction bases with no gene match: 6. CDR3 DNA, as far as it was read: TGTGCCAGCAGTGGACAGGGCTTCGGCACCGGGGAG. Translating it yields CASSGQGFGTGE. The entire CDR3 is CASSGQGFGTGELFF.

A remark on this clone: From the germline J gene comes the end of the CDR3, since the read stops 3 residues before it. The chain has TRBV30 and TRBJ2-2; 12 bases map to TRBD1. V shed 7 bases, J shed 7 bases, and the junction held 10 bases outside the gene matches. Germline V lookup: CDR1 GTSNPN, CDR2 SVGIG (reference sequence). The CDR3 is 15 amino acids. CDR3 amino acids: CAYARDRGLIGELFF. The part of the CDR3 DNA that was read is TGTGCCTATGCCCGGGACAGGGGGCTTATCGGGGAG.

On this clone itself: The CDR3 end lies 3 residues beyond the end of the read and is filled in from the germline J gene. The V gene is TRBV7-6, the J gene TRBJ1-2; 8 bases agree with TRBD1. This CDR3 comprises 15 residues. V lost 1 base to trimming and J lost 4 bases; unmatched junction nucleotides: 5. Per germline, CDR1 SGHVS and CDR2 FNYEAQ. CDR3 DNA (partial): TGTGCCAGCAGCTTAGACCACACAGGGGGCTATGGC. This translates into CASSLDHTGGYG. In full, the CDR3 is CASSLDHTGGYGYTF. The full variable domain, with the rest looked up from reference TRBV7-6 and TRBJ1-2, is GAGVSQSPRYKVTKRGQDVALRCDPISGHVSLYWYRQALGQGPEFLTYFNYEAQQDKSGLPNDRFSAERPEGSISTLTIQRTEQRDSAMYRCASSLDHTGGYGYTFGSGTRLTVV.

This clone appeared many times. This chain's CDR3 is CSARVPGTSGGSSYNEQFF. Partial CDR3 DNA: TGCAGTGCTAGAGTCCCCGGGACTAGCGGGGGCAGCTCCTACAATGAG. The chain carries TRBV20-1 and TRBJ2-1, with 14 bases lining up with TRBD2. The read ends 3 residues early relative to the CDR3; the germline J gene fills the gap. V was clipped by 1 base and J by 0 bases; unmatched bases: 8. The CDR3 is 19 residues long. In germline, CDR1 is DFQATT, CDR2 SNEGSKA (reference sequence).

Notes on this clone: The read finishes 3 residues shy of the CDR3 end, and the germline J gene is used to complete it. The V and J genes are TRBV30 and TRBJ2-2, with D possibly matching TRBD2 (7 bases). The ends were cut back, 5 bases at V and 4 bases at J, with 11 bases in the middle. Germline lookup yields CDR1 GTSNPN and CDR2 SVGIG (reference sequence). The CDR3 totals 13 residues. The CDR3 region is CAWVRGGTGELFF. The part of the CDR3 DNA that was read is TGTGCCTGGGTGAGGGGGGGCACCGGGGAG. Complete variable domain (other parts from reference TRBV30 and TRBJ2-2): SQTIHQWPATLVQPVGSPLSLECTVEGTSNPNLYWYRQAAGRGLQLLFYSVGIGQISSEVPQNLSASRPQDRQFILSSKKLLLSDSGFYLCAWVRGGTGELFFGEGSRLTVL.

Many counts were recorded for this clone. The read terminates 3 residues before the CDR3 end, so the remaining end is supplied by the germline J gene. The rearrangement joins TRBV20-1 to TRBJ1-2; D is perhaps TRBD1 (5 bases). CDR1 is DFQATT, CDR2 SNEGSKA, per germline (reference sequence). CDR3 length: 11 residues. V was cut by 5 bases and J by 6 bases, with 10 bases left in between. The DNA read from the CDR3 is TGCAGTGCTTATGACAGACATGGC. This encodes CSAYDRHG. The CDR3 reads in full as CSAYDRHGYTF.

Details on this clone: The CDR3 end falls 3 residues outside the read, so it is completed with the germline J gene. This chain links TRBV7-9 with TRBJ1-2; tentative D call: TRBD1 (5 bases). Germline values: CDR1 SEHNR, CDR2 FQNEAQ (reference sequence). Trimming took off 1 base at V and 7 bases at J, with 13 bases between the two ends. This CDR3 is built from 14 residues. CDR3 bases read: TGTGCCAGCAGCTTAGGGGGCGCAGCCTTTGGC. It specifies CASSLGGAAFG. The full CDR3 is CASSLGGAAFGYTF.

This clone was found a few times. The sequence runs out 3 residues before the end of the CDR3; the remainder is reconstructed from the germline J gene. The V gene is TRBV7-8, the J gene TRBJ2-5; 7 bases line up with TRBD2. Trimming took 5 bases from V and 5 from J; bases not matched to a gene: 14. The CDR3 totals 16 residues. CDR1 and CDR2 from the germline V gene are SGHVS and FQNEAQ. The CDR3 spells CASSQQRAGTGETQYF. The CDR3 bases that were read are TGTGCCAGCAGCCAACAACGAGCGGGAACTGGGGAGACC.